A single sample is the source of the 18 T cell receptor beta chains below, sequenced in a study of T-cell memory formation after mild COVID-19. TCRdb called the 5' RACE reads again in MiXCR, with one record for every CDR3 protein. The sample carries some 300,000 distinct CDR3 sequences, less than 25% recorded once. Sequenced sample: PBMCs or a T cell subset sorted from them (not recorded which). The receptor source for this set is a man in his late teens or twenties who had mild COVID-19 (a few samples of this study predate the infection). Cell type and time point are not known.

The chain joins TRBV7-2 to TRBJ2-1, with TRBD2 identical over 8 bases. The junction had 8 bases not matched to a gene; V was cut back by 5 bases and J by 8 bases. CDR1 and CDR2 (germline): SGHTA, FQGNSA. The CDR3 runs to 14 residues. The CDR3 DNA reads TGTGCCAGCAGCCCACGGACTAGCTTCGATGAGCAGTTCTTC. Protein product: CASSPRTSFDEQFF.

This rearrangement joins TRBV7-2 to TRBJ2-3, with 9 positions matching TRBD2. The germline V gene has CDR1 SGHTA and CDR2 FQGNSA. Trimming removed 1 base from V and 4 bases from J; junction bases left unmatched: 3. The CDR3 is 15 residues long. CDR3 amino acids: CASSLVLAGSDTQYF. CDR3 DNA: TGTGCCAGCAGCTTAGTGCTAGCGGGGTCAGATACGCAGTATTTT.

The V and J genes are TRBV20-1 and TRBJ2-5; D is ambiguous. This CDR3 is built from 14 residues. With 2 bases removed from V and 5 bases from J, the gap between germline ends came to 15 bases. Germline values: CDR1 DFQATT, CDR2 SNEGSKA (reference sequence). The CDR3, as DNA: TGCAGTGCTAGATCCGGACCGAATCCGGAGACCCAGTACTTC. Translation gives CSARSGPNPETQYF.

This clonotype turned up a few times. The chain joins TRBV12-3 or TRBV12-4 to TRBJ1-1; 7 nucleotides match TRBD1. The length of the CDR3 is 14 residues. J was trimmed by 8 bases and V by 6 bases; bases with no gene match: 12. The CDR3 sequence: CASRPDRAAHEAFF. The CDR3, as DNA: TGTGCCAGCAGACCTGACAGGGCCGCACACGAAGCTTTCTTT.

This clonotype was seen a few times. CDR3 coding DNA: TGTGCCAGCAGCCCCCCGGGACAGGGATACGAGCAGTACGTC. Protein product: CASSPPGQGYEQYV. The chain links TRBV2 to TRBJ2-7; 9 bases map to TRBD1. Trimming cost V 6 bases and J 4 bases; bases outside gene matches: 7. The germline CDR1 and CDR2 sequences are SNHLY and FYNNEI. The CDR3 covers 14 residues.

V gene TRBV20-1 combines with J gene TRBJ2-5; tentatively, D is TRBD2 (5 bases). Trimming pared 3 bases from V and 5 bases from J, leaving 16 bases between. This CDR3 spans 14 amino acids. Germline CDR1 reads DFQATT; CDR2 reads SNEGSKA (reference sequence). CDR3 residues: CSARDLGTQETQYF. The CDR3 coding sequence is TGCAGTGCTAGGGACTTGGGCACCCAGGAGACCCAGTACTTC.

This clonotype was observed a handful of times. In DNA, the CDR3 is TGTGCCAGCAGCCAAGGCCCAGGGACCTCCGGCAACGAGCAGTACTTC. This translates into CASSQGPGTSGNEQYF. The V and J genes are TRBV4-2 and TRBJ2-7; D is perhaps TRBD1 or TRBD2 (5 bases each). The CDR3 length is 16 residues. The germline CDR1 and CDR2 sequences are LGHNA and YNFKEQ. V lost 1 base, J lost 5 bases, and 18 bases lay in between.

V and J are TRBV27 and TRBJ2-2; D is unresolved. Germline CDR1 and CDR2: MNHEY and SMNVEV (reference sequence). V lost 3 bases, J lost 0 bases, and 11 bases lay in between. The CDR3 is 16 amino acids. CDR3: CASSFLGLTNTGELFF. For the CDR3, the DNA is TGTGCCAGCAGTTTTCTTGGCCTGACGAACACCGGGGAGCTGTTTTTT.

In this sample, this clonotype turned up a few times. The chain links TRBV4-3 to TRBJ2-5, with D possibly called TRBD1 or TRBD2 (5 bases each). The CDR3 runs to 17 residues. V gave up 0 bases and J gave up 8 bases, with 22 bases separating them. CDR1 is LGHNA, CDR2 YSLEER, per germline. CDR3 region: CASSQEGFRDGLVTQYF. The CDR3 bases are TGCGCCAGCAGCCAAGAAGGTTTTCGGGACGGGTTGGTCACCCAGTACTTC.

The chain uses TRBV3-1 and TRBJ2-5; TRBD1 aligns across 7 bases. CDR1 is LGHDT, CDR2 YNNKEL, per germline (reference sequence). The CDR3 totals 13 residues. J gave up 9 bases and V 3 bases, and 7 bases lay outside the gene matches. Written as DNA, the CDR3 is TGTGCCAGCAGCCAGCAGGGGGTGAGGCCCCAGTACTTC. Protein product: CASSQQGVRPQYF.

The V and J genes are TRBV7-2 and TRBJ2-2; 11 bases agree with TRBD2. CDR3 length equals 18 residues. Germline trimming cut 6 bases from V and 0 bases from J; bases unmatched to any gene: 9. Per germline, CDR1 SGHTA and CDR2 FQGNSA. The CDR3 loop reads CASSHSGGGQTNTGELFF. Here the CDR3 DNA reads TGTGCCAGCAGTCATAGCGGGGGGGGACAAACGAACACCGGGGAGCTGTTTTTT.

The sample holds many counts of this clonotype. The CDR3 DNA reads as TGTGCCAGCAGTATTGACGGAGGCTCTGGAAACACCATATATTTT. It codes for CASSIDGGSGNTIYF. The gene calls are TRBV12-3 or TRBV12-4 and TRBJ1-3; no firm D call. This CDR3 region has 15 residues. V gave up 5 bases and J gave up 0 bases, with 11 bases separating them.

CDR3 sequence (DNA): TGTGCCAGCAGCTTACGGGGGTCGGTTAATGAAGCTTTCTTT. Its protein product is CASSLRGSVNEAFF. The gene calls are TRBV7-8 and TRBJ1-1, with a weak D call TRBD1 (5 bases). This CDR3 comprises 14 residues. V was cut by 2 bases and J by 7 bases, with 14 bases left in between. The germline CDR1 and CDR2 sequences are SGHVS and FQNEAQ. The full variable domain, in which reference TRBV7-8 and TRBJ1-1 provide the parts outside the CDR3, is GAGVSQSPRYKVAKRGQDVALRCDPISGHVSLFWYQQALGQGPEFLTYFQNEAQLDKSGLPSDRFFAERPEGSVSTLKIQRTQQEDSAVYLCASSLRGSVNEAFFGQGTRLTVV.

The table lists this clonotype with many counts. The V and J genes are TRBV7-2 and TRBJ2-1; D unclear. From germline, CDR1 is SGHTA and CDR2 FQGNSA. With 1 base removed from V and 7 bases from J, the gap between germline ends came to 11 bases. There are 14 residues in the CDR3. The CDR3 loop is CASSLERTANEQFF. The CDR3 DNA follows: TGTGCCAGCAGCTTAGAGAGGACGGCGAATGAGCAGTTCTTC.

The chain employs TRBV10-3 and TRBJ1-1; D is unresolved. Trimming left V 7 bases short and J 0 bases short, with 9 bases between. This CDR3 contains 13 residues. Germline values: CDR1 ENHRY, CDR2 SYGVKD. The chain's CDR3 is CAIIDIMNTEAFF. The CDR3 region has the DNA TGTGCCATCATCGACATAATGAACACTGAAGCTTTCTTT.

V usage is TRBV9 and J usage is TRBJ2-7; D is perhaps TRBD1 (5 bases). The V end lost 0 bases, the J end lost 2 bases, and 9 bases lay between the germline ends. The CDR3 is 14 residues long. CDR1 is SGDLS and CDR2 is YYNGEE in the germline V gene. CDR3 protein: CASSVGGPTYEQYF. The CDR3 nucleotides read TGTGCCAGCAGCGTAGGGGGCCCGACCTACGAGCAGTACTTC. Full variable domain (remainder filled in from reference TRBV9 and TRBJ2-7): DSGVTQTPKHLITATGQRVTLRCSPRSGDLSVYWYQQSLDQGLQFLIQYYNGEERAKGNILERFSAQQFPDLHSELNLSSLELGDSALYFCASSVGGPTYEQYFGPGTRLTVT.

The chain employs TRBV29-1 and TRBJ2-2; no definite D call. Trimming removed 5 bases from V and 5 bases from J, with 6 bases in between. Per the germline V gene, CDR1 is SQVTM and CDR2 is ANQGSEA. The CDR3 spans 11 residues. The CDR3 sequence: CSVTWTGELFF. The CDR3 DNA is TGCAGCGTTACTTGGACCGGGGAGCTGTTTTTT.

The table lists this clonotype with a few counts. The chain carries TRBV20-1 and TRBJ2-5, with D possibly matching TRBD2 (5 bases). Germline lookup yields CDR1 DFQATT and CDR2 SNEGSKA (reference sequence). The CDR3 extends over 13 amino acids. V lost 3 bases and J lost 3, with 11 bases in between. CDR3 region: CSASSRAEETQYF. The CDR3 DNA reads TGCAGTGCTAGCTCTCGAGCGGAAGAGACCCAGTACTTC.